This is a list of T cell receptor beta chains from one sample in a study of T-cell reconstitution after alpha-beta-depleted transplantation in children. A single record per CDR3 protein comes from TCRdb applying MiXCR to the PCR reads. Of 440,000 or so distinct CDR3 sequences in the sample, approximately 11% are singletons; the top ten hold approximately 5%. Sequenced here: PBMCs from the stem cell graft donor, sampled from the stem cell graft. These receptors all stem from a human donor who donated a stem cell graft to a child with acute myeloid leukemia. Both conserved end residues are part of each CDR3. A D gene is named only where the DNA matches it firmly. For some rows the clone size is stated as once, few or many, or as a class when expanded; others skip it.

d_gene,abundance,v_gene,j_gene,CDR3aa,CDR3nt
.,few,TRBV11-1,TRBJ2-4,CASSLVRAGGDKNIQYF,TGTGCCAGCAGCTTAGTTCGGGCAGGGGGGGACAAAAACATTCAGTACTTC
.,few,TRBV20-1,TRBJ1-5,CSASSPWDNQPQHF,TGCAGTGCTAGTTCCCCGTGGGACAATCAGCCCCAGCATTTT
.,many,TRBV11-3,TRBJ2-1,CASSLGTGSGNNEQFF,TGTGCCAGCAGCTTAGGTACAGGGTCCGGTAACAATGAGCAGTTCTTC
TRBD2,many,TRBV29-1,TRBJ2-5,CSVEDPTSGGAIQETQYF,TGCAGCGTTGAAGATCCCACTAGCGGGGGGGCCATCCAAGAGACCCAGTACTTC
.,few,TRBV18,TRBJ1-6,CASSRGGLDSPLHF,TGTGCCAGCTCACGGGGTGGGCTGGATTCACCCCTCCACTTT
TRBD2,.,TRBV12-3/TRBV12-4,TRBJ2-2,CASSDRGLAGFHANTGELFF,TGTGCCAGCAGTGATCGGGGACTAGCGGGTTTTCATGCCAACACCGGGGAGCTGTTTTTT
.,.,TRBV2,TRBJ2-3,CASSESASDTQYF,TGTGCCAGCAGTGAATCAGCCTCAGATACGCAGTATTTT
TRBD1,few,TRBV4-1,TRBJ1-2,CASSLAAGTDYGYTF,TGCGCCAGCAGCCTGGCGGCCGGGACAGACTATGGCTACACCTTC
.,many,TRBV5-1,TRBJ1-2,CASSLGDTNYGYTF,TGCGCCAGCAGCTTGGGAGATACTAACTATGGCTACACCTTC
TRBD1,few,TRBV4-1,TRBJ2-2,CASSLRTGTGLVSGELFF,TGCGCCAGCAGCTTGAGAACCGGGACAGGGCTAGTTTCCGGGGAGCTGTTTTTT
.,.,TRBV27,TRBJ1-5,CASSPAGFRQPQHF,TGTGCCAGCAGTCCAGCGGGCTTCCGCCAGCCCCAGCATTTT
.,few,TRBV6-5,TRBJ1-1,CASSYSTGGFGAEAFF,TGTGCCAGCAGTTACTCGACTGGGGGGTTTGGCGCTGAAGCTTTCTTT
.,few,TRBV5-6,TRBJ1-6,CASSAGSSYNSPLHF,TGTGCCAGCAGCGCCGGGAGCTCCTATAATTCACCCCTCCACTTT
.,.,TRBV9,TRBJ1-2,CASSVSDSSHGYTF,TGTGCCAGCAGCGTTTCGGACAGTTCTCACGGCTACACCTTC
TRBD1,few,TRBV3-1,TRBJ1-1,CASSQGRETGGTEAFF,TGTGCCAGCAGCCAAGGGAGGGAGACAGGGGGCACTGAAGCTTTCTTT
.,.,TRBV20-1,TRBJ2-5,CSSLLRQETQYF,TGCAGTTCTCTTCTACGCCAAGAGACCCAGTACTTC
.,few,TRBV20-1,TRBJ2-5,CSASRELQETQYF,TGCAGTGCCAGTAGGGAACTTCAAGAGACCCAGTACTTC
TRBD1,.,TRBV18,TRBJ1-1,CASSPRTGTPNTEAFF,TGTGCCAGCTCACCACGGACAGGGACCCCTAACACTGAAGCTTTCTTT
TRBD1,few,TRBV9,TRBJ2-5,CASSVGQGVQETQYF,TGTGCCAGCAGCGTAGGACAGGGAGTCCAAGAGACCCAGTACTTC
.,many,TRBV7-3,TRBJ2-2,CASSTTPNTGELFF,TGTGCCAGCAGCACCACCCCGAACACCGGGGAGCTGTTTTTT
TRBD2,once,TRBV20-1,TRBJ2-5,CSARATAILAGGQETQYF,TGCAGTGCTAGAGCTACCGCGATACTAGCGGGGGGGCAAGAGACCCAGTACTTC
TRBD1,.,TRBV12-3/TRBV12-4,TRBJ1-1,CASSTPGQGANTEAFF,TGTGCCAGCAGCACACCGGGACAGGGGGCGAACACTGAAGCTTTCTTT
.,.,TRBV11-2,TRBJ2-6,CASSQAASGANVLTF,TGTGCCAGCAGCCAGGCCGCGTCTGGGGCCAACGTCCTGACTTTC
.,many,TRBV6-2/TRBV6-3,TRBJ2-3,CASSYRAPRSTDTQYF,TGTGCCAGCAGTTACCGGGCACCAAGAAGCACAGATACGCAGTATTTT
.,.,TRBV6-2/TRBV6-3,TRBJ1-2,CASSYGVGAKGYTF,TGTGCCAGCAGTTACGGTGTTGGGGCGAAGGGCTACACCTTC
.,.,TRBV20-1,TRBJ1-6,CSASVAGSSPLHF,TGCAGTGCCAGCGTCGCCGGGTCTTCACCCCTCCACTTT
TRBD2,many,TRBV29-1,TRBJ2-5,CSVMGLAQQETQYF,TGCAGCGTTATGGGACTAGCGCAGCAAGAGACCCAGTACTTC
.,.,TRBV30,TRBJ2-3,CAWRLIDTQYF,TGTGCCTGGAGATTAATAGATACGCAGTATTTT
.,.,TRBV5-1,TRBJ1-2,CASRQQTGLRGYTF,TGCGCCAGCAGACAACAAACAGGGCTTAGAGGCTACACCTTC
TRBD1,.,TRBV7-2,TRBJ2-5,CASSLVPPGQYQETQYF,TGTGCCAGCAGCTTAGTTCCTCCGGGACAGTACCAAGAGACCCAGTACTTC
.,few,TRBV10-3,TRBJ1-2,CAISRGAGAGYTF,TGTGCCATCTCCCGGGGCGCCGGTGCTGGCTACACCTTC
TRBD1,.,TRBV7-7,TRBJ2-5,CASSPGQVETQYF,TGTGCTAGCAGCCCGGGACAGGTGGAGACCCAGTACTTC
.,few,TRBV7-8,TRBJ2-5,CASSYRTEERETQYF,TGTGCCAGCAGCTACCGGACGGAGGAGCGGGAGACCCAGTACTTC
TRBD1,few,TRBV7-9,TRBJ2-7,CASSSTGQGLYEQYF,TGTGCCAGCAGCAGTACGGGACAGGGTCTGTACGAGCAGTACTTC
TRBD1,.,TRBV9,TRBJ1-3,CASSRGQGLDLSGNTIYF,TGTGCCAGCAGCCGAGGACAGGGCCTGGATCTCTCTGGAAACACCATATATTTT
.,few,TRBV11-2,TRBJ1-1,CASSLGRAEAFF,TGTGCCAGCAGCTTAGGGCGGGCTGAAGCTTTCTTT
TRBD1,.,TRBV7-7,TRBJ1-1,CTSSPQGAGLSEAFF,TGTACTAGCAGCCCACAGGGGGCCGGTCTTTCTGAAGCTTTCTTT
TRBD1,.,TRBV4-1,TRBJ1-5,CASSQDPGQGNQPQHF,TGCGCCAGCAGCCAAGATCCGGGACAGGGCAATCAGCCCCAGCATTTT
.,.,TRBV9,TRBJ1-1,CASSVVTGFGTEAFF,TGTGCCAGCAGCGTAGTCACAGGGTTCGGCACTGAAGCTTTCTTT
.,.,TRBV6-5,TRBJ2-5,CASSFHYRETQYF,TGTGCCAGCAGTTTCCACTATAGGGAGACCCAGTACTTC
.,few,TRBV29-1,TRBJ2-3,CSAQRPSYTQYF,TGCAGCGCCCAAAGGCCTAGTTATACGCAGTATTTT
.,many,TRBV20-1,TRBJ1-2,CSAPETGGAGGYTF,TGCAGTGCTCCCGAAACCGGGGGGGCTGGAGGCTACACCTTC
TRBD2,.,TRBV9,TRBJ2-3,CASSVGGREDTQYF,TGTGCCAGCAGCGTAGGCGGGAGAGAAGATACGCAGTATTTT
.,.,TRBV13,TRBJ2-1,CASSLIGPSGLYNEQFF,TGTGCCAGCAGCTTAATAGGACCGAGCGGGCTCTACAATGAGCAGTTCTTC
.,many,TRBV7-9,TRBJ2-1,CASSLQGYNEQFF,TGTGCCAGCAGCTTACAGGGCTACAATGAGCAGTTCTTC
.,few,TRBV20-1,TRBJ1-2,CSARVHGGAGGYTF,TGCAGTGCTAGAGTACACGGGGGCGCCGGTGGCTACACCTTC
TRBD2,few,TRBV29-1,TRBJ2-1,CSVIPTGTSGWDEQFF,TGCAGCGTGATACCAACCGGGACTAGCGGGTGGGATGAGCAGTTCTTC
TRBD1,many,TRBV4-1,TRBJ1-2,CASSPSVAGGAGYGYTF,TGCGCCAGCAGCCCCAGTGTAGCAGGGGGCGCCGGCTATGGCTACACCTTC
.,many,TRBV10-3,TRBJ2-6,CAIRRDSRPGANVLTF,TGTGCCATCAGGCGGGACAGCCGCCCTGGGGCCAACGTCCTGACTTTC
TRBD1,many,TRBV5-1,TRBJ1-5,CASSATGENQPQHF,TGCGCCAGCAGCGCGACAGGGGAAAATCAGCCCCAGCATTTT
TRBD2,.,TRBV7-2,TRBJ2-1,CASSLAIGGGYNEQFF,TGTGCCAGCAGCTTAGCGATTGGGGGGGGTTACAATGAGCAGTTCTTC
.,many,TRBV6-5,TRBJ2-7,CASSLDGSSYEQYF,TGTGCCAGCAGCTTAGACGGGAGCTCCTACGAGCAGTACTTC
TRBD2,.,TRBV12-3/TRBV12-4,TRBJ2-1,CASRPGGTSGNEQFF,TGTGCCAGCAGACCTGGGGGAACTAGCGGCAATGAGCAGTTCTTC
.,many,TRBV5-1,TRBJ2-2,CASSLVADTGELFF,TGCGCCAGCAGCTTGGTTGCAGACACCGGGGAGCTGTTTTTT
.,many,TRBV7-8,TRBJ1-1,CASSLASGIGVEAFF,TGTGCCAGCAGCTTAGCGAGCGGGATTGGGGTGGAAGCTTTCTTT